This T cell receptor (beta chain) comes out of a study of cytomegalovirus exposure and HLA in healthy donors. Study context: The approximately 110 validation repertoires and the approximately 690 first-cohort repertoires shared a platform, a later analysis reported. Study results and limitations: Subsequent analysis of the approximately 130 validation repertoires found a tendency for first-cohort TCR clusters to co-occur. Most TCRs appeared rarely, but some public TCRs recurred in many donors. The listing of fewer than 200 TCR beta chains classed them as cytomegalovirus-associated.

This clone was counted once. What it binds is not known. Method: immunoSEQ multiplex PCR; TCRdb's copy keeps in-frame clones and lacks some. The table shows just over 20,000 clones, with around 97% occurring only once. The V end was cut by 0 bases, the J end by 3 bases, with 15 bases between. The CDR3 runs 17 residues. Germline V lookup: CDR1 MGHRA, CDR2 YSYEKL. Specimen: PBMCs. This TCR was sampled from a man aged 25 to 40 in good health and CMV-seropositive. The chain recombines TRBV4-1 with TRBJ2-1, with D tentatively TRBD2 (6 bases). This CDR3 reads CASSQDGGAGIYNEQFF. DNA of the CDR3: TGCGCCAGCAGCCAAGATGGGGGAGCGGGTATCTACAATGAGCAGTTCTTC.